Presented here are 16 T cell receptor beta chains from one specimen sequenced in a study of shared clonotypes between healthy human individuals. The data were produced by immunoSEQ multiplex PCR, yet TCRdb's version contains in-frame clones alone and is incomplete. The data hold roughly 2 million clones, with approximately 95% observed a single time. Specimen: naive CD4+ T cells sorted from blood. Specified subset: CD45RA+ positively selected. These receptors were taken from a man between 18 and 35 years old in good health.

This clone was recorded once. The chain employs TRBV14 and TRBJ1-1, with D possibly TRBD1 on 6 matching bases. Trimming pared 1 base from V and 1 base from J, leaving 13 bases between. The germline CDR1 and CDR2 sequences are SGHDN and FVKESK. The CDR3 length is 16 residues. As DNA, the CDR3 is TGTGCCAGCAGCCAAGGGGGGCTGGATCCGAACACTGAAGCTTTCTTT. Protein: CASSQGGLDPNTEAFF.

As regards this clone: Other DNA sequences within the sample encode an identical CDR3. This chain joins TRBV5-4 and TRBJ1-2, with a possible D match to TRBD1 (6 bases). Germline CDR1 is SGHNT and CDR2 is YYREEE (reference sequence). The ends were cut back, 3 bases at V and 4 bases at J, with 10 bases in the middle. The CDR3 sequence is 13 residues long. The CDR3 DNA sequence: TGTGCCAGCAGCTCGGACAGATTCTATGGCTACACCTTC. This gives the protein CASSSDRFYGYTF.

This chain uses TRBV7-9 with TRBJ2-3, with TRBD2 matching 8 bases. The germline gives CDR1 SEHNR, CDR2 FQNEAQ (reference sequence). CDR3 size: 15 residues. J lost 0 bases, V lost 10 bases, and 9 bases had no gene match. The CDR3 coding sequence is TGTGCCATCCCCCGGGGGGGTCTTAGCACAGATACGCAGTATTTT. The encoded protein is CAIPRGGLSTDTQYF.

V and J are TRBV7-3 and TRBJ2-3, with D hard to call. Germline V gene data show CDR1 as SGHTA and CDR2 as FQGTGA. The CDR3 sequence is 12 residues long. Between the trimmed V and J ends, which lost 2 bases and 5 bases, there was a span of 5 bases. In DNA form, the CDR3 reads TGTGCCAGCAGCTTAGTGGGAGATACGCAGTATTTT. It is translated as CASSLVGDTQYF.

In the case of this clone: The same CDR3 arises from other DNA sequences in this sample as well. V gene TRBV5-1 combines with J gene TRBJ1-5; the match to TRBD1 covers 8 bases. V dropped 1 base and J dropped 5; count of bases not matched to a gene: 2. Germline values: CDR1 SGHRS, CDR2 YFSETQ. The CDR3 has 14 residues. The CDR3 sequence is CASSLTGGDQPQHF. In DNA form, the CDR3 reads TGCGCCAGCAGCTTGACAGGGGGAGATCAGCCCCAGCATTTT.

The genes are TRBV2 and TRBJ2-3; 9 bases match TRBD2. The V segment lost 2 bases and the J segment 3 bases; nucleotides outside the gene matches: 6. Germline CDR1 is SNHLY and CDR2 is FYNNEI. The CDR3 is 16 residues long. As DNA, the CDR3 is TGTGCCAGCAGTGAAAGGGCTAGCGGGGTGACAGATACGCAGTATTTT. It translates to CASSERASGVTDTQYF.

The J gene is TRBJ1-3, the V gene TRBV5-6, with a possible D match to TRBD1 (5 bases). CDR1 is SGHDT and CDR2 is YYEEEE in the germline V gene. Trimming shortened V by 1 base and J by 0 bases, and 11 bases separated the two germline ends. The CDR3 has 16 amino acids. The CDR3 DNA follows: TGTGCCAGCAGCTTGAGGGGACTGTCCTCTGGAAACACCATATATTTT. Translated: CASSLRGLSSGNTIYF.

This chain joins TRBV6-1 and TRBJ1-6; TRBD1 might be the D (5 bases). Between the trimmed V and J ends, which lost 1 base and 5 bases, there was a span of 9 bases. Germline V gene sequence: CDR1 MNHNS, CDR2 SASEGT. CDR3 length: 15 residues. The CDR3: CASSEGQPDNSPLHF. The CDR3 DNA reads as TGTGCCAGCAGTGAAGGACAGCCGGATAATTCACCCCTCCACTTT.

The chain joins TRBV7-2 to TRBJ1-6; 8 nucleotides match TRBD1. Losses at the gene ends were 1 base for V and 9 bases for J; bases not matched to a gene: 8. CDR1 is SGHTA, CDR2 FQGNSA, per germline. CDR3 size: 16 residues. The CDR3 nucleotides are TGTGCCAGCAGCTTAGGGCTACAGGGGGAACGTTCACCCCTCCACTTT. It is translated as CASSLGLQGERSPLHF.

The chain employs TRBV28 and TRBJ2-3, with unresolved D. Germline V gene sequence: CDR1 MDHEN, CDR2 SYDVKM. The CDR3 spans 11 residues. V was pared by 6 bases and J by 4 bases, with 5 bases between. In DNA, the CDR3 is TGTGCCAGCAGGGCTTCAGATACGCAGTATTTT. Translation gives CASRASDTQYF.

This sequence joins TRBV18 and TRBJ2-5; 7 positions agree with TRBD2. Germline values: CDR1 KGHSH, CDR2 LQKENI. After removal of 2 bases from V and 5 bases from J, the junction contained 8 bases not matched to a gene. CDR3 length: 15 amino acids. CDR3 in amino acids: CASSPLGSAGETQYF. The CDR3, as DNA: TGTGCCAGCTCACCATTGGGATCAGCGGGGGAGACCCAGTACTTC.

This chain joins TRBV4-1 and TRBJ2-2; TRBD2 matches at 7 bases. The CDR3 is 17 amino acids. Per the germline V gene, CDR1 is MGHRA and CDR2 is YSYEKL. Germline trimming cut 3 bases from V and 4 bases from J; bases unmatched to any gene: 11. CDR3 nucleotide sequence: TGCGCCAGCAGCCAGGGGAGGCTAGCGGACTTCACCGGGGAGCTGTTTTTT. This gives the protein CASSQGRLADFTGELFF.

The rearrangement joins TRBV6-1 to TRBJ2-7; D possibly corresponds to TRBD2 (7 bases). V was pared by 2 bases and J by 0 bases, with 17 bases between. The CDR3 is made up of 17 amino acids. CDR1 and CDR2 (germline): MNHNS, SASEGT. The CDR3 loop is CASSERFGGPSSYEQYF. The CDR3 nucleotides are TGTGCCAGCAGTGAACGTTTCGGGGGGCCGAGCTCCTACGAGCAGTACTTC.

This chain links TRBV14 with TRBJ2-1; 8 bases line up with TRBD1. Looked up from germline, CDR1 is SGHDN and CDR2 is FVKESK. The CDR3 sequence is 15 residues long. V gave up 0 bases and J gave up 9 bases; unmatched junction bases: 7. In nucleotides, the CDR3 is TGTGCCAGCAGCCAAGAATCGTACAGGGGGGTTGAGCAGTTCTTC. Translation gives CASSQESYRGVEQFF.

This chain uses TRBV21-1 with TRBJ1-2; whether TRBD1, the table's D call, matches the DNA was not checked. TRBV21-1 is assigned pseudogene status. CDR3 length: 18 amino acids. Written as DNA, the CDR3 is TGTGCCAGCAGCAAACTCTATCAGGCCACCCTAATTTTTTATGGCTACACCTTC. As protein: CASSKLYQATLIFYGYTF.

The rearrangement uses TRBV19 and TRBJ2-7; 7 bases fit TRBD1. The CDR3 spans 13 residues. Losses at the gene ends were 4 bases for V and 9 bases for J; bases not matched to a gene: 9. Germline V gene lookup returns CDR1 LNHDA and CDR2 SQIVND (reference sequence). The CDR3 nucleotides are TGTGCCAGTAGTACGGGACAGACTATCGGGCAGTACTTC. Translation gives CASSTGQTIGQYF.